This T cell receptor (beta chain) appears in the sequencing data of a study of cytomegalovirus exposure and HLA in healthy donors. Study-level background: About 180 million T cells yielded over 90 million unique TCR beta sequences in earlier analysis. Study conclusions and caveats: V- and J-gene trimming of TCR beta was linked (in a later analysis) to a missense DCLRE1C variant. In a later analysis, productive TCRs from donors in an Asian-associated ancestry cluster reportedly carried fewer N-insertions than the cohort mean. Upon later analysis, HLA-associated TCR beta chains proved more clonally expanded than other, equally common chains.

About this clone: Antigen specificity is unknown.

This CDR3 spans 15 amino acids. V was cut by 1 base and J by 0 bases, with 9 bases left in between. In germline, CDR1 is SGHTA, CDR2 FQGNSA. PCR used 60 Vbeta primers and 13 Jbeta primers. Clones were read by immunoSEQ multiplex PCR, and TCRdb kept only the in-frame ones, dropping some. The data contain 50,000 or so clones, approximately 71% of them singletons. The rearrangement joins TRBV7-2 to TRBJ2-5; a weak D match, TRBD2 (5 bases). The source is a man in his forties or fifties in good health and CMV-seropositive. Sequencing was carried out using PBMCs. The CDR3, as DNA: TGTGCCAGCAGCTTAGTCATAGCGAACCAAGAGACCCAGTACTTC. Its protein is CASSLVIANQETQYF.